This passage covers 9 T cell receptor beta chains from one sample sequenced in a study of OX40 agonist ivuxolimab in advanced cancers. Library creation used the immunoSEQ multiplex PCR assay. What TCRdb holds here is the immuneACCESS table cut down to in-frame rearrangements. Part of the clones is not present; checked against another copy, under half of the missing clones reflect an unresolved V gene, and the others are unexplained. This sample gives 55,000 to 70,000 clones in total; roughly 80% of them show up just once. The top ten clonotypes cover 1.2% of the sample. The source was CD4+ or CD8+ T cells sorted from blood, collected in a trial of the OX40 agonist ivuxolimab. These receptors originate from an adult with an advanced solid tumor such as melanoma, head and neck, liver or kidney cancer.

The chain combines TRBV27 with TRBJ2-1, with D possibly being TRBD2 (6 bases). In germline, CDR1 is MNHEY, CDR2 SMNVEV (reference sequence). There are 14 residues in the CDR3. V lost 8 bases and J 6 bases, leaving 17 bases between the germline ends. This CDR3 is CASGLPGVVNEQFF. CDR3 sequence (DNA): TGTGCCAGCGGACTACCTGGGGTGGTCAATGAGCAGTTCTTC.

The chain carries TRBV11-2 and TRBJ2-1, with TRBD1 matching 7 bases. The J segment lost 6 bases and the V segment lost 8 bases, leaving 13 bases of the junction unmatched. Germline CDR1 and CDR2: SGHAT and FQNNGV. The CDR3 is 15 residues long. The CDR3 loop reads CASARDRNYANEQFF. As DNA, the CDR3 is TGTGCCAGCGCCAGGGACAGAAATTATGCCAATGAGCAGTTCTTC.

The rearrangement joins TRBV18 to TRBJ2-7, with 8 bases lining up with TRBD1. V lost 3 bases, J lost 0 bases, and 1 base stayed unmatched. CDR1 is KGHSH, CDR2 LQKENI, per germline. The length of the CDR3 is 14 residues. In DNA, the CDR3 is TGTGCCAGCTCACCGGACAGGGTCTCCTACGAGCAGTACTTC. Protein sequence: CASSPDRVSYEQYF.

Concerning this clone itself: This sample includes further DNA sequences coding for the same CDR3. This chain connects TRBV5-6 to TRBJ1-2, with D tentatively TRBD1 (6 bases). The V end lost 4 bases, the J end lost 5 bases, and 18 bases lay between the germline ends. Germline V gene lookup returns CDR1 SGHDT and CDR2 YYEEEE. The CDR3 consists of 15 residues. CDR3 bases: TGTGCCAGCAGCCAGCCTCGGGGGCGCGATTATGGCTACACCTTC. Its translation is CASSQPRGRDYGYTF.

The V and J genes are TRBV9 and TRBJ2-2; TRBD2 aligns across 9 bases. J gave up 9 bases and V 3 bases, and 9 bases lay outside the gene matches. The CDR3 consists of 15 residues. Looked up from germline, CDR1 is SGDLS and CDR2 is YYNGEE. The CDR3 DNA follows: TGTGCCAGCAGCGCTACAAGTAGCGGGGGCCGGGAGCTGTTTTTT. As protein: CASSATSSGGRELFF.

The CDR3 here is CASSLVFDSRSPLHF. As DNA, the CDR3 is TGTGCCAGCAGCTTAGTTTTCGATTCAAGGTCACCCCTCCACTTT. The gene calls are TRBV11-2 and TRBJ1-6; D is unresolved. This CDR3 spans 15 amino acids. Trimming left V 1 base short and J 10 bases short, with 14 bases between. The germline V gene encodes CDR1 SGHAT and CDR2 FQNNGV.

This chain connects TRBV19 to TRBJ2-2; TRBD1 or TRBD2 may be the D gene (6 bases each). This CDR3 has 15 amino acids. With 0 bases removed from V and 3 bases from J, the gap between germline ends came to 8 bases. CDR1 is LNHDA, CDR2 SQIVND, per germline (reference sequence). CDR3 residues: CASSIEGGDTGELFF. CDR3 DNA sequence: TGTGCCAGTAGTATAGAGGGGGGCGACACCGGGGAGCTGTTTTTT.

The chain has TRBV19 and TRBJ1-2; 9 bases are shared with TRBD1. The CDR3 runs to 15 residues. Per the germline V gene, CDR1 is LNHDA and CDR2 is SQIVND (reference sequence). J was trimmed by 1 base and V by 3 bases; bases with no gene match: 3. CDR3 coding DNA: TGTGCCAGTAGTATTGGGACAGGGATTAACTATGGCTACACCTTC. This encodes CASSIGTGINYGYTF. Drawing the rest from reference TRBV19 and TRBJ1-2, the complete variable domain is DGGITQSPKYLFRKEGQNVTLSCEQNLNHDAMYWYRQDPGQGLRLIYYSQIVNDFQKGDIAEGYSVSREKKESFPLTVTSAQKNPTAFYLCASSIGTGINYGYTFGSGTRLTVV.

V and J are TRBV19 and TRBJ1-5; D remains ambiguous. Looked up from germline, CDR1 is LNHDA and CDR2 is SQIVND (reference sequence). Deletions cut 8 bases from V and 2 bases from J, with 19 bases between. There are 16 residues in the CDR3. The DNA of the CDR3 is TGTGCCAGTGGATCGGGTCTTTCGGTTGGCAATCAGCCCCAGCATTTT. Translating it yields CASGSGLSVGNQPQHF.